This T cell receptor (beta chain) was obtained from a study of cytomegalovirus exposure and HLA in healthy donors. Study as a whole: An early release of data contained 70 million to 95 million unique TCRs, which came from HLA-typed donors.

In regard to this clone: Its antigen is currently unknown.

Findings and limits, study-wide: Sequencing depth across donors, presence/absence analyses assumed, was roughly uniform. Most TCR beta V segments were productive about 87% or about 30% of the time in an earlier analysis.

Primers for the PCR totalled 60 Vbeta and 13 Jbeta. Assay used: immunoSEQ multiplex PCR; TCRdb lists only in-frame clones, some missing. Counted here are some 170,000 clones, approximately 75% occurring once; the ten biggest clones make up about 2.1%. Germline CDR1 SGHRS, CDR2 YFSETQ. There are 15 residues in the CDR3. The rearrangement links TRBV5-1 to TRBJ2-5, with TRBD1 matching over 8 bases. The J call could be wrong; TRBJ2-7 is a better fit for the DNA end. This TCR derives from a young woman in good health and CMV-seronegative. The specimen sequenced was PBMCs. CDR3 in DNA: TGCGCCAGCAGCTTGGTTGCCGACAGGGGCTACGAGCAGTACTTC. Translated: CASSLVADRGYEQYF.